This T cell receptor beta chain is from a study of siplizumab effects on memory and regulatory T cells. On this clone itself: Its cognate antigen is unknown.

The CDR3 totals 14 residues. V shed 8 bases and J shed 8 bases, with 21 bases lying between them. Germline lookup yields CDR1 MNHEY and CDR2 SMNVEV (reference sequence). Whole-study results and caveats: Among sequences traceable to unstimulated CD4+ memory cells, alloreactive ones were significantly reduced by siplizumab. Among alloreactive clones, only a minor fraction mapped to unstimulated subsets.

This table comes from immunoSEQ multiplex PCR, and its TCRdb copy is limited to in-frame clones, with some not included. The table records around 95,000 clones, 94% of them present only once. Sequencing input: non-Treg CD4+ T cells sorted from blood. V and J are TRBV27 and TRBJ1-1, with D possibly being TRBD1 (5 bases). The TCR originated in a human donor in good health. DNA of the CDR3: TGTGCCAGCGCCCCTTCGGGGGAGGGTGAGGAAGCTTTCTTT. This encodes CASAPSGEGEEAFF.